At least ten counts were recorded for the clone carrying this T cell receptor (beta chain). These data come from a study of spatial heterogeneity in lung cancer. Study overall: Available follow-up PBMC samples were sequenced, at a median of approximately two years post-resection.

TCRdb re-called the 5' RACE reads through MiXCR, storing one row per CDR3 protein. The sample includes some 36,000 distinct CDR3 sequences, just over 7.5% seen only once; the top ten take roughly 9.9%. V shed 4 bases, J shed 0 bases, and the junction held 7 bases outside the gene matches. Germline V gives CDR1 LGHNA, CDR2 YNFKEQ. This CDR3 comprises 16 residues. Time point reported: blood at routine non-recurrence follow-up after resection. This chain uses TRBV4-2 with TRBJ2-3; 7 bases map to TRBD2. Here the sequenced sample was PBMCs, taken at follow-up. This clonotype was sampled from a male donor with early-stage non-small cell lung cancer. The CDR3 sequence: CASSPFSGLSTDTQYF. The CDR3 DNA reads TGTGCCAGCAGCCCTTTTAGCGGGCTTAGCACAGATACGCAGTATTTT.